This is a list of T cell receptor beta chains from one sample in a study of neurological immune-mediated disorders. TCRdb called the 5' RACE reads again in MiXCR, with one record for every CDR3 protein. The repertoire includes 87,000 or so distinct CDR3 sequences, roughly 3.3% of them detected once, and just under 3% sits in the top ten. Material for sequencing was PBMCs. The receptors come from a woman in her 50s with multiple sclerosis. The CDR3 runs from the conserved cysteine through the conserved F or W. Each record gives: CDR3 DNA, CDR3 protein, CDR3 length, clone size, J gene, D gene, V gene. D genes are given only for firm matches. Clone size, where shown, is once, few, many, or a class for clones that have expanded.

CDR3nt: TGTGCCAGCAGCCTGGGGGCCGGAGAGCAGTTCTTC; CDR3aa: CASSLGAGEQFF; len: 12; abundance: many; j_gene: TRBJ2-1; d_gene: NA; v_gene: TRBV5-6
CDR3nt: TGTGCCAGCAGTTGGACGGAAAACATTCAGTACTTC; CDR3aa: CASSWTENIQYF; len: 12; abundance: NA; j_gene: TRBJ2-4; d_gene: NA; v_gene: TRBV4-2
CDR3nt: TGTGCCAGCAGCCACACAGGGCGGGGATACCAAGAGACCCAGTACTTC; CDR3aa: CASSHTGRGYQETQYF; len: 16; abundance: many; j_gene: TRBJ2-5; d_gene: NA; v_gene: TRBV11-2
CDR3nt: TGTGCCAGCAGGACTAGCGGGGGGGCGAACACCGGGGAGCTGTTTTTT; CDR3aa: CASRTSGGANTGELFF; len: 16; abundance: many; j_gene: TRBJ2-2; d_gene: TRBD2; v_gene: TRBV7-2
CDR3nt: TGTGCCAGCAGCGTAGGTGGGGGATTCACCGGGGAGCTGTTTTTT; CDR3aa: CASSVGGGFTGELFF; len: 15; abundance: many; j_gene: TRBJ2-2; d_gene: NA; v_gene: TRBV9
CDR3nt: TGTGCCAGCAGCTTTCCCGGGACTGAGAACTATGGCTACACCTTC; CDR3aa: CASSFPGTENYGYTF; len: 15; abundance: many; j_gene: TRBJ1-2; d_gene: NA; v_gene: TRBV7-9
CDR3nt: TGTGCCAGCTCCGGACAGGTGGGAGAGACCCAGTACTTC; CDR3aa: CASSGQVGETQYF; len: 13; abundance: many; j_gene: TRBJ2-5; d_gene: TRBD1; v_gene: TRBV7-2
CDR3nt: TGTGCCAGCAGCTTCACGACAGGAGGGAGGTTCGAAGCTTTCTTT; CDR3aa: CASSFTTGGRFEAFF; len: 15; abundance: NA; j_gene: TRBJ1-1; d_gene: NA; v_gene: TRBV5-5
CDR3nt: TGCGCCAGCAGCCAAGAGGGAATTGTGCAGTATTTT; CDR3aa: CASSQEGIVQYF; len: 12; abundance: many; j_gene: TRBJ2-3; d_gene: NA; v_gene: TRBV4-3
CDR3nt: TGCGCCAGCAGCCCCCGGGACAGGGACCCCTATGGCTACACCTTC; CDR3aa: CASSPRDRDPYGYTF; len: 15; abundance: many; j_gene: TRBJ1-2; d_gene: TRBD1; v_gene: TRBV4-3
CDR3nt: TGTGCCAGCAGCCCCTTTGGGAGGGGCTCTGGCTACACCTTC; CDR3aa: CASSPFGRGSGYTF; len: 14; abundance: many; j_gene: TRBJ1-2; d_gene: NA; v_gene: TRBV6-5
CDR3nt: TGCGCCAGCAGACTGGGGACCACCAATGAGCAGTTCTTC; CDR3aa: CASRLGTTNEQFF; len: 13; abundance: many; j_gene: TRBJ2-1; d_gene: NA; v_gene: TRBV5-1
CDR3nt: TGTGCCAGCAGCCAAGAACTAGCGGGGGGGCTAGTTGAGCAGTTCTTC; CDR3aa: CASSQELAGGLVEQFF; len: 16; abundance: many; j_gene: TRBJ2-1; d_gene: TRBD2; v_gene: TRBV14
CDR3nt: TGCAGTGCTAGTCTCGCGGGGGGACCCCAAGAGACCCAGTACTTC; CDR3aa: CSASLAGGPQETQYF; len: 15; abundance: many; j_gene: TRBJ2-5; d_gene: TRBD2; v_gene: TRBV20-1
CDR3nt: TGCAGTGCTAGAAAGTTCGACAGCGGGGATAATGAAAAACTGTTTTTT; CDR3aa: CSARKFDSGDNEKLFF; len: 16; abundance: many; j_gene: TRBJ1-4; d_gene: NA; v_gene: TRBV20-1
CDR3nt: TGCGCCAGCAGCCAGGACGGACCCTCTGGGGCCAACGTCCTGACTTTC; CDR3aa: CASSQDGPSGANVLTF; len: 16; abundance: many; j_gene: TRBJ2-6; d_gene: NA; v_gene: TRBV5-1
CDR3nt: TGTGCCATCAGTGGGACATTGACTAGCACAGATACGCAGTATTTT; CDR3aa: CAISGTLTSTDTQYF; len: 15; abundance: many; j_gene: TRBJ2-3; d_gene: NA; v_gene: TRBV10-3
CDR3nt: TGTGCCAGCAGACCTCGAGGGGTCGGCACCGGGGAGCTGTTTTTT; CDR3aa: CASRPRGVGTGELFF; len: 15; abundance: many; j_gene: TRBJ2-2; d_gene: NA; v_gene: TRBV12-3/TRBV12-4
CDR3nt: TGCGCCAGCAGCTTAGGGTATAAGGATGAGCAGTTCTTC; CDR3aa: CASSLGYKDEQFF; len: 13; abundance: many; j_gene: TRBJ2-1; d_gene: NA; v_gene: TRBV5-1
CDR3nt: TGCAGTTCGTTCCGGGACAACACCGGGGAGCTGTTTTTT; CDR3aa: CSSFRDNTGELFF; len: 13; abundance: many; j_gene: TRBJ2-2; d_gene: NA; v_gene: TRBV20-1
CDR3nt: TGTGCCAGCAGTCAGCCCCACTCGACAGGTGGGAGGTTGAACACTGAAGCTTTCTTT; CDR3aa: CASSQPHSTGGRLNTEAFF; len: 19; abundance: many; j_gene: TRBJ1-1; d_gene: NA; v_gene: TRBV12-3/TRBV12-4
CDR3nt: TGTGCCATCAGTGATAAGCGGGGTGGAGATACGCAGTATTTT; CDR3aa: CAISDKRGGDTQYF; len: 14; abundance: many; j_gene: TRBJ2-3; d_gene: TRBD2; v_gene: TRBV10-3
CDR3nt: TGTGCCAGCAACAACCGGGACAACAATTCACCCCTCCACTTT; CDR3aa: CASNNRDNNSPLHF; len: 14; abundance: many; j_gene: TRBJ1-6; d_gene: NA; v_gene: TRBV5-5
CDR3nt: TGCAGTGCTAGCGGGGGGGCAACAGATACGCAGTATTTT; CDR3aa: CSASGGATDTQYF; len: 13; abundance: many; j_gene: TRBJ2-3; d_gene: TRBD2; v_gene: TRBV20-1
CDR3nt: TGTGCCAGCAGCTTAGGGGGGGCTCGACGTCTCCGGAACACTGAAGCTTTCTTT; CDR3aa: CASSLGGARRLRNTEAFF; len: 18; abundance: many; j_gene: TRBJ1-1; d_gene: NA; v_gene: TRBV7-2
CDR3nt: TGCGCCAGCAGCTTTTGGAGGGAGAATAATTCACCCCTCCACTTT; CDR3aa: CASSFWRENNSPLHF; len: 15; abundance: many; j_gene: TRBJ1-6; d_gene: NA; v_gene: TRBV5-1
CDR3nt: TGCGCCAGCAGCATCTCCTTACGGCAGGGAAAAGCCTACGAGCAGTACTTC; CDR3aa: CASSISLRQGKAYEQYF; len: 17; abundance: many; j_gene: TRBJ2-7; d_gene: NA; v_gene: TRBV5-1
CDR3nt: TGCGCCAGCAGCCAAGGATCCGGGACAGGGGGCTACGCGGCGGTTTTGGAGCAGTACTTC; CDR3aa: CASSQGSGTGGYAAVLEQYF; len: 20; abundance: many; j_gene: TRBJ2-7; d_gene: TRBD1; v_gene: TRBV4-3
CDR3nt: TGTGCCACCGGGGGGGGGGAGACCCAGTACTTC; CDR3aa: CATGGGETQYF; len: 11; abundance: many; j_gene: TRBJ2-5; d_gene: TRBD2; v_gene: TRBV28
CDR3nt: TGTGCCAGCAGCTACAGGGACAGCTCCTACAATGAGCAGTTCTTC; CDR3aa: CASSYRDSSYNEQFF; len: 15; abundance: many; j_gene: TRBJ2-1; d_gene: TRBD1; v_gene: TRBV7-8
CDR3nt: TGCAGCGTCCTCCCTGGATCTGGGGCCAACGTCCTGACTTTC; CDR3aa: CSVLPGSGANVLTF; len: 14; abundance: many; j_gene: TRBJ2-6; d_gene: NA; v_gene: TRBV29-1
CDR3nt: TGCGCCAGCAGCGACAAGACAGGGGGCGTCGGCTATGGCTACACCTTC; CDR3aa: CASSDKTGGVGYGYTF; len: 16; abundance: many; j_gene: TRBJ1-2; d_gene: TRBD1; v_gene: TRBV5-1
CDR3nt: TGTGCCAGCAGACCAGGGAGCTCCTACAATGAGCAGTTCTTC; CDR3aa: CASRPGSSYNEQFF; len: 14; abundance: NA; j_gene: TRBJ2-1; d_gene: NA; v_gene: TRBV5-6
CDR3nt: TGTGCCAGCAGCTTAATTCAGGGGAACACCGGGGAGCTGTTTTTT; CDR3aa: CASSLIQGNTGELFF; len: 15; abundance: many; j_gene: TRBJ2-2; d_gene: NA; v_gene: TRBV7-2
CDR3nt: TGCAGTGCTAGAGATTGGCAAGGGTCAACAGGGTACGAGCAGTACTTC; CDR3aa: CSARDWQGSTGYEQYF; len: 16; abundance: many; j_gene: TRBJ2-7; d_gene: NA; v_gene: TRBV20-1
CDR3nt: TGCGCCAGCAGCTCATCGGGACAGGGAAATGAAAAACTGTTTTTT; CDR3aa: CASSSSGQGNEKLFF; len: 15; abundance: many; j_gene: TRBJ1-4; d_gene: TRBD1; v_gene: TRBV5-1
CDR3nt: TGTGCCAGCAGCCAATATGTCAGGGGGCCTGGAAACACCATATATTTT; CDR3aa: CASSQYVRGPGNTIYF; len: 16; abundance: few; j_gene: TRBJ1-3; d_gene: TRBD1; v_gene: TRBV7-6
CDR3nt: TGTGCCAGCAGTTCTAGAGTCGTGTCAGGCAGCTCCTACGAGCAGTACTTC; CDR3aa: CASSSRVVSGSSYEQYF; len: 17; abundance: many; j_gene: TRBJ2-7; d_gene: NA; v_gene: TRBV28
CDR3nt: TGTGCCAGCAGCAGACTCGGGGGCACTGAAGCTTTCTTT; CDR3aa: CASSRLGGTEAFF; len: 13; abundance: many; j_gene: TRBJ1-1; d_gene: NA; v_gene: TRBV7-2
CDR3nt: TGCGCCAGCACTATGTCGGCAGGGGGGGGAGAGACCCAGTACTTC; CDR3aa: CASTMSAGGGETQYF; len: 15; abundance: many; j_gene: TRBJ2-5; d_gene: NA; v_gene: TRBV10-2
CDR3nt: TGTGCCAGCAGTATCCTACAGGGGAAAGCGGTCTACGAGCAGTACTTC; CDR3aa: CASSILQGKAVYEQYF; len: 16; abundance: many; j_gene: TRBJ2-7; d_gene: TRBD1; v_gene: TRBV27
CDR3nt: TGTGCCAGCATGGGTAGGGTAGAGGTCGATACGCAGTATTTT; CDR3aa: CASMGRVEVDTQYF; len: 14; abundance: NA; j_gene: TRBJ2-3; d_gene: NA; v_gene: TRBV25-1
CDR3nt: TGCGCCAGCAGCCAAAGGGAACAGGGGTTTGAAACGCAGTATTTT; CDR3aa: CASSQREQGFETQYF; len: 15; abundance: many; j_gene: TRBJ2-3; d_gene: TRBD1; v_gene: TRBV4-1
CDR3nt: TGTGCCAGCAGCCCGGCAGCTAACTATGGCTACACCTTC; CDR3aa: CASSPAANYGYTF; len: 13; abundance: many; j_gene: TRBJ1-2; d_gene: NA; v_gene: TRBV7-2
CDR3nt: TGTGCCAGCAGTCGGACAGCAGGTTCACCCCTCCACTTT; CDR3aa: CASSRTAGSPLHF; len: 13; abundance: many; j_gene: TRBJ1-6; d_gene: NA; v_gene: TRBV3-1
CDR3nt: TGTGCCAGCAGCTTAGTTACGGGGGGGCCGTTCTTC; CDR3aa: CASSLVTGGPFF; len: 12; abundance: many; j_gene: TRBJ2-1; d_gene: TRBD2; v_gene: TRBV7-6
CDR3nt: TGTGCCAGCAGCCCCTGGACGGTTACCTCCTACGAGCAGTACTTC; CDR3aa: CASSPWTVTSYEQYF; len: 15; abundance: many; j_gene: TRBJ2-7; d_gene: NA; v_gene: TRBV7-9
CDR3nt: TGTGCCACCAGCAGAGATGACTGGAACAATGAGCAGTTCTTC; CDR3aa: CATSRDDWNNEQFF; len: 14; abundance: NA; j_gene: TRBJ2-1; d_gene: NA; v_gene: TRBV15
CDR3nt: TGCGCCAGCAGCCCCTTAGAGGGAGATCAGCCCCAGCATTTT; CDR3aa: CASSPLEGDQPQHF; len: 14; abundance: many; j_gene: TRBJ1-5; d_gene: NA; v_gene: TRBV4-1
CDR3nt: TGTGCCAGCAGTCATAAGGGAAAGCTGAACACTGAAGCTTTCTTT; CDR3aa: CASSHKGKLNTEAFF; len: 15; abundance: NA; j_gene: TRBJ1-1; d_gene: NA; v_gene: TRBV7-9
CDR3nt: TGCGCCAGCAGCTCAGGGGTTAAGAACACCGGGGAGCTGTTTTTT; CDR3aa: CASSSGVKNTGELFF; len: 15; abundance: many; j_gene: TRBJ2-2; d_gene: NA; v_gene: TRBV5-1
CDR3nt: TGTGCCAGCAGCCAAGGACAGGGAGGACAGCCCCAGCATTTT; CDR3aa: CASSQGQGGQPQHF; len: 14; abundance: many; j_gene: TRBJ1-5; d_gene: TRBD1; v_gene: TRBV3-1
CDR3nt: TGTGCCAGCAGCGCGGCGACAGGGACCTACGAGCAGTACTTC; CDR3aa: CASSAATGTYEQYF; len: 14; abundance: many; j_gene: TRBJ2-7; d_gene: TRBD1; v_gene: TRBV5-5
CDR3nt: TGTGCCAGCAGTTTAGTGACGGTTAATTCACCCCTCCACTTT; CDR3aa: CASSLVTVNSPLHF; len: 14; abundance: many; j_gene: TRBJ1-6; d_gene: NA; v_gene: TRBV12-3/TRBV12-4
CDR3nt: TGCAGGGGACCAGGGAATCACTATGGCTACACCTTC; CDR3aa: CRGPGNHYGYTF; len: 12; abundance: many; j_gene: TRBJ1-2; d_gene: NA; v_gene: TRBV20-1